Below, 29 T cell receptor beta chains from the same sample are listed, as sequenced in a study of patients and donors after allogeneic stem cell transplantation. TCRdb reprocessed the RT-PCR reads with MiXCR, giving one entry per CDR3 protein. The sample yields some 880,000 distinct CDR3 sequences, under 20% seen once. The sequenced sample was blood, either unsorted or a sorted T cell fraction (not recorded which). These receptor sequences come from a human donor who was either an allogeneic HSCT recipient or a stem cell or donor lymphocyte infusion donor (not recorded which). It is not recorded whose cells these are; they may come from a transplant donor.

CDR3 sequence (DNA): TGTGCCAGCAGCTTAAGGCAGGGTCAAGGAGAAGCTTTCTTT. Translated: CASSLRQGQGEAFF. The chain employs TRBV7-9 and TRBJ1-1, with a tentative D call TRBD1 (5 bases). Germline CDR1 is SEHNR and CDR2 is FQNEAQ (reference sequence). This CDR3 comprises 14 residues. Trimming removed 2 bases from V and 8 bases from J, with 15 bases in between.

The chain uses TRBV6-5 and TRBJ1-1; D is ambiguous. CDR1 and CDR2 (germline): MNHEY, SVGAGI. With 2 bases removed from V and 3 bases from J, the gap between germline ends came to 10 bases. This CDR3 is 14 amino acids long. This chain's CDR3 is CASSYGGSYTEAFF. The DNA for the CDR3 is TGTGCCAGCAGTTACGGCGGCAGTTACACTGAAGCTTTCTTT.

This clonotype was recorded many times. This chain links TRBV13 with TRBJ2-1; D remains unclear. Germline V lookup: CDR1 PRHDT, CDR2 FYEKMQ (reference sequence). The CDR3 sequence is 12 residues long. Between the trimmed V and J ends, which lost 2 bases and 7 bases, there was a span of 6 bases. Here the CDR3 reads CASSLYSNEQFF. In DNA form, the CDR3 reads TGTGCCAGCAGCTTATATTCAAATGAGCAGTTCTTC.

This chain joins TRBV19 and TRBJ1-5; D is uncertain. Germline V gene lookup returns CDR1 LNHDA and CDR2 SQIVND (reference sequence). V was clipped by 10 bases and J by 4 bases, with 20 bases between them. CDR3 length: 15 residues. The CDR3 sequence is CAIGNTPGTNQPQHF. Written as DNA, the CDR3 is TGTGCCATTGGTAACACTCCAGGTACAAATCAGCCCCAGCATTTT. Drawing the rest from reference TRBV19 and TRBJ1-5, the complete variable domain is DGGITQSPKYLFRKEGQNVTLSCEQNLNHDAMYWYRQDPGQGLRLIYYSQIVNDFQKGDIAEGYSVSREKKESFPLTVTSAQKNPTAFYLCAIGNTPGTNQPQHFGDGTRLSIL.

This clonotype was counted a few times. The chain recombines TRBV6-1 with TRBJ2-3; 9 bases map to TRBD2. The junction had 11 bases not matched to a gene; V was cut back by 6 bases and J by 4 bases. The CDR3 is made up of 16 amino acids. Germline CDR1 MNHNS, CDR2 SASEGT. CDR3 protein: CASSLLAGGPADTQYF. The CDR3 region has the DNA TGTGCCAGCAGCCTACTTGCGGGGGGGCCCGCAGATACGCAGTATTTT.

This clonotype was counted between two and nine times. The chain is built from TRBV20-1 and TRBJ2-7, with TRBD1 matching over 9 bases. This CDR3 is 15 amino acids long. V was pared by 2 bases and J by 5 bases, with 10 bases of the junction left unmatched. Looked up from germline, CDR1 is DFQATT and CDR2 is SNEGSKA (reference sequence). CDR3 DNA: TGCAGTGCTAGAATCCCCGGGACAGGGAAAAACGAGCAGTACTTC. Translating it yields CSARIPGTGKNEQYF.

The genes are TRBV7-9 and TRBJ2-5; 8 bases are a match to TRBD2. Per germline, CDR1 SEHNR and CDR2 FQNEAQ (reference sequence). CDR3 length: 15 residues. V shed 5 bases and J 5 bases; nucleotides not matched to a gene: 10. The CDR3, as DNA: TGTGCCAGCAGCCCCTGGTCCGGGGGGGATGAGACCCAGTACTTC. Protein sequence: CASSPWSGGDETQYF.

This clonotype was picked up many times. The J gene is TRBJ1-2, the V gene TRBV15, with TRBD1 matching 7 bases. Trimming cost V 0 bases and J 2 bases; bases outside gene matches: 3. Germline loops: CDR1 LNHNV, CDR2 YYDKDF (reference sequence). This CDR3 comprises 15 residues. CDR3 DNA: TGTGCCACCAGCAGAGAACCGACAGGGAACTATGGCTACACCTTC. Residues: CATSREPTGNYGYTF.

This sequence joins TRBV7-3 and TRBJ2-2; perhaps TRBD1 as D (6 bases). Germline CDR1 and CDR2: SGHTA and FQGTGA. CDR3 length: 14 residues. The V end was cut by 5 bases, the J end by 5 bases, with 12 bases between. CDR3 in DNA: TGTGCCAGCAGCGGCGATCAGGGGACCGGGGAGCTGTTTTTT. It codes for CASSGDQGTGELFF.

The chain's CDR3 is CARSPARGAYRGYTF. The CDR3 DNA reads TGTGCCAGGAGCCCCGCCAGGGGGGCCTATCGTGGCTACACCTTC. The chain carries TRBV12-3 or TRBV12-4 and TRBJ1-2; 7 bases are shared with TRBD1. The length of the CDR3 is 15 residues. With V trimmed by 9 bases and J by 7 bases, 17 bases remained unmatched.

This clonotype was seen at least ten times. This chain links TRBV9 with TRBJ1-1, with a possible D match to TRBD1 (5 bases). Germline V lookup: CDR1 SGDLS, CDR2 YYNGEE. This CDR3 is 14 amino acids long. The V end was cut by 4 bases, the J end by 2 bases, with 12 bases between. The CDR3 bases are TGTGCCAGCAGCCGGGGAGGGACCAACACTGAAGCTTTCTTT. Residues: CASSRGGTNTEAFF. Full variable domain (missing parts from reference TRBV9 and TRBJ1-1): DSGVTQTPKHLITATGQRVTLRCSPRSGDLSVYWYQQSLDQGLQFLIQYYNGEERAKGNILERFSAQQFPDLHSELNLSSLELGDSALYFCASSRGGTNTEAFFGQGTRLTVV.

This CDR3 reads CASSLGQGLKVYEQYF. CDR3 DNA: TGTGCCAGCAGCTTAGGACAGGGGTTAAAGGTCTACGAGCAGTACTTC. The V call is TRBV7-9, the J call TRBJ2-7; 8 bases are a match to TRBD1. The CDR3 totals 16 residues. Germline values: CDR1 SEHNR, CDR2 FQNEAQ (reference sequence). The trim removed 1 base at V and 3 bases at J, leaving 8 bases unmatched.

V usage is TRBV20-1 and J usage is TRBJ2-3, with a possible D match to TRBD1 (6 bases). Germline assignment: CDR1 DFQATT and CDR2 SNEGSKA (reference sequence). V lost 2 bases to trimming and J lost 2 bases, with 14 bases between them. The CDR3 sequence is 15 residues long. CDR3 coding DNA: TGCAGTGCTAGATCGGCAGGGGATTTCACAGATACGCAGTATTTT. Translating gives CSARSAGDFTDTQYF.

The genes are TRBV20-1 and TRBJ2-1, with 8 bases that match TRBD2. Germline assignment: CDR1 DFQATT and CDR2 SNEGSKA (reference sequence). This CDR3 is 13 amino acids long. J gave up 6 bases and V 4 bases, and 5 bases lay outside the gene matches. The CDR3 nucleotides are TGCAGTGCTAAGCGGGAGCAGCGCAATGAGCAGTTCTTC. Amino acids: CSAKREQRNEQFF.

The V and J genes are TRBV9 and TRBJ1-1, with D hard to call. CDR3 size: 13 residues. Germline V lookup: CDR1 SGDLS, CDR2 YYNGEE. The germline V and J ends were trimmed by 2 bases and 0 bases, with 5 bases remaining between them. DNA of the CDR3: TGTGCCAGCAGCGTCTTTATGAACACTGAAGCTTTCTTT. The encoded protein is CASSVFMNTEAFF.

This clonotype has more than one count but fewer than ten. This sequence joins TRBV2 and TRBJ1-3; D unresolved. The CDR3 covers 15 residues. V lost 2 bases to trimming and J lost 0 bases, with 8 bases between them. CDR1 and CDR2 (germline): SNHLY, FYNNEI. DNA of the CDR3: TGTGCCAGCAGTGAACACAGAACCTCTGGAAACACCATATATTTT. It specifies CASSEHRTSGNTIYF. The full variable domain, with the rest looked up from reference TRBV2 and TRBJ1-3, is EPEVTQTPSHQVTQMGQEVILRCVPISNHLYFYWYRQILGQKVEFLVSFYNNEISEKSEIFDDQFSVERPDGSNFTLKIRSTKLEDSAMYFCASSEHRTSGNTIYFGEGSWLTVV.

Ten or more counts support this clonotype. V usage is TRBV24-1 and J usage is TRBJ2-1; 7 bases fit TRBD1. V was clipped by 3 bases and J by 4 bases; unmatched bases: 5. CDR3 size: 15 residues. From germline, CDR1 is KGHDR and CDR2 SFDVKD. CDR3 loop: CATSDPRQGYNEQFF. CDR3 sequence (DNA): TGTGCCACCAGTGATCCTCGACAGGGTTACAATGAGCAGTTCTTC.

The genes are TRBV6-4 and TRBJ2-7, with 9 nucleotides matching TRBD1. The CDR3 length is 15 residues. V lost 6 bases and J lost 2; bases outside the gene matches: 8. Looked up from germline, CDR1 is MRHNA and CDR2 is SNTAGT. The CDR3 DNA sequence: TGTGCCAGCAGCCCTTGGACAGGGGCTCCCTACGAGCAGTACTTC. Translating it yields CASSPWTGAPYEQYF.

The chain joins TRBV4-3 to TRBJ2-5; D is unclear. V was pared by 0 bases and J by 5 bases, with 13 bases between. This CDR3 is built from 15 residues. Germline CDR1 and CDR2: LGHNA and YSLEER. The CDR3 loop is CASSQDLEFLETQYF. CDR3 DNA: TGCGCCAGCAGCCAAGATTTGGAGTTTCTTGAGACCCAGTACTTC.

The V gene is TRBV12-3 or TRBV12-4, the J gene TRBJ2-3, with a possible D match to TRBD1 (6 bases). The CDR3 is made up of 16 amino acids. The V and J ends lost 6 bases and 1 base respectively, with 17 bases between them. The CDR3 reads CASSLTGRRGTDTQYF. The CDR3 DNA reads TGTGCCAGCAGCCTTACAGGGCGCAGAGGCACAGATACGCAGTATTTT.

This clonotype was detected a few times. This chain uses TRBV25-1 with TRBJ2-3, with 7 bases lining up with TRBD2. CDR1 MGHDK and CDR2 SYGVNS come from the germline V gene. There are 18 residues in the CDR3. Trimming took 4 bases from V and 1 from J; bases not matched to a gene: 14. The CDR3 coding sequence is TGTGCCAGCAGTGGTCCCGGGGGGATAGGCGCTGGCACAGATACGCAGTATTTT. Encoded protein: CASSGPGGIGAGTDTQYF.

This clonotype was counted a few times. This CDR3 is CASSMTATEAFF. CDR3 in DNA: TGTGCCAGTAGTATGACCGCCACTGAAGCTTTCTTT. The V gene is TRBV19, the J gene TRBJ1-1, with unresolved D. Trimming shortened V by 3 bases and J by 4 bases, and 6 bases separated the two germline ends. Germline V gene data show CDR1 as LNHDA and CDR2 as SQIVND (reference sequence). The length of the CDR3 is 12 residues. Filled out from reference TRBV19 and TRBJ1-1, the complete variable domain reads DGGITQSPKYLFRKEGQNVTLSCEQNLNHDAMYWYRQDPGQGLRLIYYSQIVNDFQKGDIAEGYSVSREKKESFPLTVTSAQKNPTAFYLCASSMTATEAFFGQGTRLTVV.

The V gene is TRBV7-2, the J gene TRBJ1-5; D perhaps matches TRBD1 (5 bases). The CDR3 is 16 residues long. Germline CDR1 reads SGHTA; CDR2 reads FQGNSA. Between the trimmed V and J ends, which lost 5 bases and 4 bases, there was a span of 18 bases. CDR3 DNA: TGTGCCAGCAGCCCCCACGGCGGGGGTGGAAATCAGCCCCAGCATTTT. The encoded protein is CASSPHGGGGNQPQHF.

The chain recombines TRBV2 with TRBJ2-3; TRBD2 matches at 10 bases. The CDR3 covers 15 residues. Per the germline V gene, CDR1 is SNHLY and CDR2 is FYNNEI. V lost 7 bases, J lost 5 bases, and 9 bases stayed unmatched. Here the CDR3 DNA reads TGTGCCAGCAATCGAGCGGGGGGGCTCGGAGATACGCAGTATTTT. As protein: CASNRAGGLGDTQYF.

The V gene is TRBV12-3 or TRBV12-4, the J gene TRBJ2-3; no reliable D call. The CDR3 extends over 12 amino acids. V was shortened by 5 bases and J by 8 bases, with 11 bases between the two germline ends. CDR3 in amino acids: CASSPLVTTQYF. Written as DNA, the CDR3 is TGTGCCAGCAGTCCTCTTGTCACTACGCAGTATTTT.

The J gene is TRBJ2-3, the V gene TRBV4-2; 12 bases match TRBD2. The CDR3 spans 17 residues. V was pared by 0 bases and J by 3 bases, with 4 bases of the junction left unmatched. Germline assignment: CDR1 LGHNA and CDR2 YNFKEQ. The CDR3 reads CASSQETSGSGTDTQYF. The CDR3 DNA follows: TGTGCCAGCAGCCAAGAGACTAGCGGGAGTGGGACAGATACGCAGTATTTT.

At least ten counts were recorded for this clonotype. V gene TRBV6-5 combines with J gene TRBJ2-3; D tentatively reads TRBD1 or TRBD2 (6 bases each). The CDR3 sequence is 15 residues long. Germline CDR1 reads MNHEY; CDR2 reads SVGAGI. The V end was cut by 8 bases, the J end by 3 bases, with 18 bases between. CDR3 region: CASQLLGGGTDTQYF. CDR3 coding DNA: TGTGCCAGCCAATTACTCGGAGGGGGAACAGATACGCAGTATTTT.

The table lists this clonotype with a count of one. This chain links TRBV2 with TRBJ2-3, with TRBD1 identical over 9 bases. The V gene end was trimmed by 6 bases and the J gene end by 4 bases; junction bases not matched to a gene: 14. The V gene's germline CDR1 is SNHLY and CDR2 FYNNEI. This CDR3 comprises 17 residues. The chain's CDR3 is CASRATRDRVKSDTQYF. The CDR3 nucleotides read TGTGCCAGCAGAGCTACCAGGGACAGGGTAAAATCAGATACGCAGTATTTT.

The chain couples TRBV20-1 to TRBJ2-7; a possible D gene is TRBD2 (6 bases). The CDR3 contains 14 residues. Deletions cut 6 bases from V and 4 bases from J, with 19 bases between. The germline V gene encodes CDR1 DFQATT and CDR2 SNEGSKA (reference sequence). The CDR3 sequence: CSAVSSRDSYEQYF. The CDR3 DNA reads TGCAGTGCCGTATCATCTAGGGACTCTTACGAGCAGTACTTC.